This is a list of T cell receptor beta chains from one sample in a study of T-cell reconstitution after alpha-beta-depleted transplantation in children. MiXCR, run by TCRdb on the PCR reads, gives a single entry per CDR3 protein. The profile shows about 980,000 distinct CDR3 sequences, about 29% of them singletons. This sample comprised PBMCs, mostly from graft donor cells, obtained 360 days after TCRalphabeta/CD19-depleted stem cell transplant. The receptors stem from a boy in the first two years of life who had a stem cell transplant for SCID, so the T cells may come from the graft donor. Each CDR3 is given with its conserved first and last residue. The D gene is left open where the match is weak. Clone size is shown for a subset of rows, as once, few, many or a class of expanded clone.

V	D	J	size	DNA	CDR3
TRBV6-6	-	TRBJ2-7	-	TGTGCCAGCAGTTACTATCACCAGGACGAGCAGTACTTC	CASSYYHQDEQYF
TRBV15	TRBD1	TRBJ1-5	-	TGTGCCACCAGCAGAAAGACAGGGGAGATCAATCAGCCCCAGCATTTT	CATSRKTGEINQPQHF
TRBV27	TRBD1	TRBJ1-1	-	TGTGCCAGCAGTTTAGACAGGGACCCGAACACTGAAGCTTTCTTT	CASSLDRDPNTEAFF
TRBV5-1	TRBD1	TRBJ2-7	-	TGCGCCAGCAGACCGGGACAGGTATCCTACGAGCAGTACTTC	CASRPGQVSYEQYF
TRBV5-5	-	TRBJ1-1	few	TGTGCCAGCAGCTCCCGCATAGCCACTGAAGCTTTCTTT	CASSSRIATEAFF
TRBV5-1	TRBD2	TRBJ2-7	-	TGCGCCAGCAGCCGGGAGGCCGGACCTCTATTAGCTCCGTACTTC	CASSREAGPLLAPYF
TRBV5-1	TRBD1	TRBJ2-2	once	TGCGCCAGCAGCTTGGGGGACAGTACGGCCGGGGAGCTGTTTTTT	CASSLGDSTAGELFF
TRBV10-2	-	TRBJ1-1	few	TGCGCCAGCAGTGAAGACGGGGTAGGGACTGAAGCTTTCTTT	CASSEDGVGTEAFF
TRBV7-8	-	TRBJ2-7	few	TGTGCCAGCAGCTTGGAGGGGTTACCCTCCTACGAGCAGTACTTC	CASSLEGLPSYEQYF
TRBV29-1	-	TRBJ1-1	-	TGCAGCGTTGAGACCGGAGCCACTGAAGCTTTCTTT	CSVETGATEAFF
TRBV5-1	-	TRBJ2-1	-	TGCGCCAGCAGCTTGTCCGTTGCGAGCTACAATGAGCAGTTCTTC	CASSLSVASYNEQFF
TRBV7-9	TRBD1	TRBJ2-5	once	TGTGCCACAGTCCCTACAGGGGGCGCGGAGACCCAGTACTTC	CATVPTGGAETQYF
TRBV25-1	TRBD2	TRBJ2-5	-	TGTGCCAGCAGTGAAATAGCGGGGGATTACCAAGAGACCCAGTACTTC	CASSEIAGDYQETQYF
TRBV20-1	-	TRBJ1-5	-	TGCAGTGCTAGGCATCCCAAGAGTGGTGGCAATCAGCCCCAGCATTTT	CSARHPKSGGNQPQHF
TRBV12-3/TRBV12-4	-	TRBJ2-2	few	TGTGCCAGCACCATTTCAGGGAGGGAGCTGTTTTTT	CASTISGRELFF
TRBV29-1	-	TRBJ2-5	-	TGCAGCGTTGCGGAGGGACGACAAGAGACCCAGTACTTC	CSVAEGRQETQYF
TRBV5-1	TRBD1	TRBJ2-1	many	TGCGCCAGCAGCCCGAGACAGGGAAGGCTTTCGGATGAGCAGTTCTTC	CASSPRQGRLSDEQFF